This T cell receptor beta chain was observed in a study of T cell changes during pregnancy in multiple sclerosis. The repertoire was sequenced with immunoSEQ multiplex PCR; TCRdb's copy has only in-frame clones and lacks some. Counted here are roughly 76,000 clones, 90% to 95% occurring once; the ten biggest clones make up approximately 0.47%. The V and J ends lost 5 bases and 6 bases respectively, with 14 bases between them. This CDR3 region has 12 residues. Looked up from germline, CDR1 is GTSNPN and CDR2 is SVGIG (reference sequence). J is TRBJ2-7 and V is TRBV30, with D tentatively TRBD2 (5 bases). The receptor comes from a female donor with multiple sclerosis, enrolled in a pregnancy study. The source was CD4+ T cells from peripheral blood mononuclear cells, collected in the second trimester of pregnancy. The CDR3 coding sequence is TGTGCCTGGGCTCACGGGGTTGGCGAGCAGTACTTC. It translates to CAWAHGVGEQYF.